This T cell receptor (beta chain) comes out of a study of blood T cell repertoires in COVID-19. Overall study context: The analysed material was cDNA or gDNA that came from T cells, B-cell-depleted T cells, or PBMCs.

The authors' processing: Researchers report that nucleated cell counts were estimated from reference gene primer amplification. TCRdb's table, derived via immunoSEQ multiplex PCR, lists solely in-frame clones and lacks some. V, J and clone size were drawn from that table, and D and trimming were deduced from the DNA. The repertoire holds under 250,000 clones, with 86% as singletons. The CDR3 is made up of 15 amino acids. CDR1 is LNHDA, CDR2 SQIVND, per germline (reference sequence). V dropped 0 bases and J dropped 3 bases, with 9 bases sitting between them. Sequencing was done on a sample of peripheral blood. This TCR derives from a man aged 55 to 69 with acute or convalescent COVID-19. The chain couples TRBV19 to TRBJ1-5, with no clear D. For the CDR3, the DNA is TGTGCCAGTAGTATAGATAGAGGATACAATCAGCCCCAGCATTTT. It encodes CASSIDRGYNQPQHF.